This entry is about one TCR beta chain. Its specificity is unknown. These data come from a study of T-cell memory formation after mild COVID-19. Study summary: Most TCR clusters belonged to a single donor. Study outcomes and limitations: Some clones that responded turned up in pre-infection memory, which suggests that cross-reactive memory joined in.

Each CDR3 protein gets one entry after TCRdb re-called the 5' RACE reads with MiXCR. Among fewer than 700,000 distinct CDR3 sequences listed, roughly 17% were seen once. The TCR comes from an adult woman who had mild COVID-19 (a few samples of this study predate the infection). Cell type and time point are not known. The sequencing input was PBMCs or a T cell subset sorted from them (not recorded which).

The CDR3 DNA sequence: TGTGCCAGCCGACTAGCGGGAGGGCCTGTGAATGAGCAGTTCTTC. This gives the protein CASRLAGGPVNEQFF. This rearrangement joins TRBV18 to TRBJ2-1; 14 bases fit TRBD2. J was trimmed by 7 bases and V by 8 bases; bases with no gene match: 7. In germline, CDR1 is KGHSH, CDR2 LQKENI. CDR3 size: 15 residues.